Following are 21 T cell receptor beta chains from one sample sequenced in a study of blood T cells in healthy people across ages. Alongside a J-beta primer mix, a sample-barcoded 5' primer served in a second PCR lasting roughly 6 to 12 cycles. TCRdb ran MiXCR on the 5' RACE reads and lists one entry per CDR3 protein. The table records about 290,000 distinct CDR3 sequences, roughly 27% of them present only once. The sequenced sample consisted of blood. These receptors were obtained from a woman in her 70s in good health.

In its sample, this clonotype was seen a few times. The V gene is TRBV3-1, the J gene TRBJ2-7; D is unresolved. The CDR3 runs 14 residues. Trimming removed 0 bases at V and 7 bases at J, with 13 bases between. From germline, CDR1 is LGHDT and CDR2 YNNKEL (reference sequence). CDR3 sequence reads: CASSQDQVSWEQYF. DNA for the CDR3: TGTGCCAGCAGCCAAGATCAAGTCTCATGGGAGCAGTACTTC.

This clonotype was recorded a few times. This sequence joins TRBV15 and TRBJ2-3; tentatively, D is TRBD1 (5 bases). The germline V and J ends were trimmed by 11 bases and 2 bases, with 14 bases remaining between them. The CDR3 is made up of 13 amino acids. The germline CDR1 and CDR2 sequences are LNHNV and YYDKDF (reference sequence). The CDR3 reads CAVTATITDTQYF. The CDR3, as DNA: TGTGCCGTGACAGCTACAATCACAGATACGCAGTATTTT.

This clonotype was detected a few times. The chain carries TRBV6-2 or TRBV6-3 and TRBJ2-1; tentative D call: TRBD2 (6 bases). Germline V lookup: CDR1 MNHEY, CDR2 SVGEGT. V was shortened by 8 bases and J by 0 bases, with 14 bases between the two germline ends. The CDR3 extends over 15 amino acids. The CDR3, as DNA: TGTGCCAGCCAGGGAGGAGGGGACTCCTACAATGAGCAGTTCTTC. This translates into CASQGGGDSYNEQFF.

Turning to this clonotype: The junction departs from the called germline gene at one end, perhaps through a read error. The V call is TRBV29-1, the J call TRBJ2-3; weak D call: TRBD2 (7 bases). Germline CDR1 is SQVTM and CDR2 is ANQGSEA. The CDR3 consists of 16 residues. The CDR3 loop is CSVEWGGGRNADAQYF. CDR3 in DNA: TGCAGCGTTGAATGGGGGGGCGGGAGAAACGCAGATGCGCAGTATTTT.

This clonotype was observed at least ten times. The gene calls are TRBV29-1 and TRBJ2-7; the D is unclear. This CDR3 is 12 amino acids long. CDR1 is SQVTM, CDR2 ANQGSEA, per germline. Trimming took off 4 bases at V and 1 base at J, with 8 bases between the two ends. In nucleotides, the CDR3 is TGCAGCGTTGTAGGAGATTCCTACGAGCAGTACTTC. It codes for CSVVGDSYEQYF.

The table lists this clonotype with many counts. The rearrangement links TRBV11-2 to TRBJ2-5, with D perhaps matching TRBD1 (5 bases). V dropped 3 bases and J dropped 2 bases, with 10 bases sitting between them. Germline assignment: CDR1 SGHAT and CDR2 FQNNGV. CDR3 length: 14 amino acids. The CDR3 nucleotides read TGTGCCAGCAGCTTTAATGCAGGGCAAGAGACCCAGTACTTC. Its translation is CASSFNAGQETQYF.

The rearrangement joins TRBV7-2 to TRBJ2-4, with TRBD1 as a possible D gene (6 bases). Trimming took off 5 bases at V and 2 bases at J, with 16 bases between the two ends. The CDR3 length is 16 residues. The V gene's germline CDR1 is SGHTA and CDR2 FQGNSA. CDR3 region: CASSPLRGRSKNIQYF. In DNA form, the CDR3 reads TGTGCCAGCAGCCCACTCAGGGGAAGATCCAAAAACATTCAGTACTTC.

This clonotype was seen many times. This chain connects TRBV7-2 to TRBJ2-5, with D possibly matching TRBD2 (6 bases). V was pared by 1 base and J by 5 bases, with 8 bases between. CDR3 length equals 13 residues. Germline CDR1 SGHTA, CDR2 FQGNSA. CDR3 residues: CASSLVREETQYF. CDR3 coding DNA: TGTGCCAGCAGCTTAGTTCGGGAGGAGACCCAGTACTTC.

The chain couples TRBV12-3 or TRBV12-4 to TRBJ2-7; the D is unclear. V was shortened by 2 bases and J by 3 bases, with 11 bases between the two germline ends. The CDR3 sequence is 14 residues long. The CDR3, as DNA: TGTGCCAGCAGTTTAATGGGCACCTACTACGAGCAGTACTTC. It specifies CASSLMGTYYEQYF.

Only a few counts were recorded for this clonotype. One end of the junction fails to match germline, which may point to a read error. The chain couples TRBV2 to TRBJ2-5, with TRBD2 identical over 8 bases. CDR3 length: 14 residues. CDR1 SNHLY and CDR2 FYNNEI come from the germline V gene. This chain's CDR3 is CASRRGSGKEAQYF. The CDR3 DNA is TGTGCCAGCAGAAGGGGTAGCGGGAAAGAGGCCCAGTACTTC.

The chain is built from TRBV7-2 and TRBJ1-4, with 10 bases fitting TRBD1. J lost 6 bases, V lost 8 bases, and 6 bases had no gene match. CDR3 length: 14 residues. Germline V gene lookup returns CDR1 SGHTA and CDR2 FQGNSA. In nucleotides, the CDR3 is TGTGCCAGCGGGTCGACAGGGGGCGATGAAAAACTGTTTTTT. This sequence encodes CASGSTGGDEKLFF.

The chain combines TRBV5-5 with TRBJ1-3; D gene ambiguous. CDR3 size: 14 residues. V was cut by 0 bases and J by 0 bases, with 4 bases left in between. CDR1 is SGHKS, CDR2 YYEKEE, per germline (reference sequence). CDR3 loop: CASSLGDSGNTIYF. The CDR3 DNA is TGTGCCAGCAGCTTGGGAGACTCTGGAAACACCATATATTTT.

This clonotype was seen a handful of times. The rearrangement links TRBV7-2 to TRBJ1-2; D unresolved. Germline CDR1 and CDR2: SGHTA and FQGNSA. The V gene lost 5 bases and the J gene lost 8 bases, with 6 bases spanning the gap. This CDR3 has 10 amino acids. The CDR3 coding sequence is TGTGCCAGCAGCGCCGGCGGCTACACCTTC. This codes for CASSAGGYTF.

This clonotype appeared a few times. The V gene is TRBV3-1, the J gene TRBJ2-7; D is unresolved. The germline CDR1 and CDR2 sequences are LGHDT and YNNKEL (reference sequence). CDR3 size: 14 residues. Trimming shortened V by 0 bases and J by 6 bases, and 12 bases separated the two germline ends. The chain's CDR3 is CASSQDPTAGEQYF. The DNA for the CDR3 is TGTGCCAGCAGCCAAGACCCTACCGCCGGCGAGCAGTACTTC.

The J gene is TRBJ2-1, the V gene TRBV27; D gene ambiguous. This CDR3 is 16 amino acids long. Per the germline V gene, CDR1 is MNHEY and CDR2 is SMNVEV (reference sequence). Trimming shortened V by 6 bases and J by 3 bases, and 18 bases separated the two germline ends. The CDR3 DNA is TGTGCCAGCAGCCTTGCCCCTCTTCGTATCTACAATGAGCAGTTCTTC. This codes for CASSLAPLRIYNEQFF.

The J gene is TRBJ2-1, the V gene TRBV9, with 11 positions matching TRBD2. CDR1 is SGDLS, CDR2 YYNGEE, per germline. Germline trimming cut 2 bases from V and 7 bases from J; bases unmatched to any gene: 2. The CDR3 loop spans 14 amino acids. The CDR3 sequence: CASSVSGRANEQFF. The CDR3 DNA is TGTGCCAGCAGCGTTAGCGGGAGGGCGAATGAGCAGTTCTTC.

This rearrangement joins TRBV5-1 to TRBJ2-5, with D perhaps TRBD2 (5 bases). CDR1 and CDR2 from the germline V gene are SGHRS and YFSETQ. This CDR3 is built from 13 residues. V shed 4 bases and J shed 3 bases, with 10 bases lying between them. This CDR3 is CASSTLEEETQYF. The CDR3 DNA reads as TGCGCCAGCAGCACACTAGAGGAAGAGACCCAGTACTTC.

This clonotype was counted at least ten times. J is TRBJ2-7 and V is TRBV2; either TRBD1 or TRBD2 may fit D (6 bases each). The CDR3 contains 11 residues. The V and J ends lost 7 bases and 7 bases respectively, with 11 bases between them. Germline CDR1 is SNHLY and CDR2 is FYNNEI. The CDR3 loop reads CASTQGGEQYF. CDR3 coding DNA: TGTGCCAGCACCCAAGGGGGGGAGCAGTACTTC.

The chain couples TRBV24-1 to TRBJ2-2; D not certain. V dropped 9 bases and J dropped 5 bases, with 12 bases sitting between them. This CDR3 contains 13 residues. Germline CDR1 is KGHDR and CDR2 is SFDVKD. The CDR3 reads CATGWIGTGELFF. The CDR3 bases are TGTGCCACCGGTTGGATAGGGACCGGGGAGCTGTTTTTT.

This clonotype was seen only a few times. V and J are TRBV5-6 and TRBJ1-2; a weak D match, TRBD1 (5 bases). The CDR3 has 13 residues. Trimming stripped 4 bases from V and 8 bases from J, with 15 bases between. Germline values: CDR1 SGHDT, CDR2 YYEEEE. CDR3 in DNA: TGTGCCAGCAGCCCGTGGGACCCCCCCGGCTACACCTTC. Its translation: CASSPWDPPGYTF.

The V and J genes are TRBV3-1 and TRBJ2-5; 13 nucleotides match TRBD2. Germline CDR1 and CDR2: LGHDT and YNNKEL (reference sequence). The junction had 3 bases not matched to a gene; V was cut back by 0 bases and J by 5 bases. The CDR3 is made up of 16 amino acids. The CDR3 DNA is TGTGCCAGCAGCCAAGATGTGACTAGCGGGAGGGAGACCCAGTACTTC. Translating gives CASSQDVTSGRETQYF.